The rows below give T cell receptor beta chains drawn from one sample of a study of cytomegalovirus exposure and HLA in healthy donors. Assay used: immunoSEQ multiplex PCR; TCRdb lists only in-frame clones, some missing. The table records fewer than 120,000 clones, 60% to 85% of them present only once. What was sequenced was PBMCs. The receptors stem from a woman aged 25 to 39 in good health and CMV-seronegative. CDR3s leave out the opening cysteine and the closing phenylalanine or tryptophan.

v_call	j_call	cdr3_aa
TRBV9	TRBJ2-7	ASGGPYDSYEQY
TRBV7-3	TRBJ2-5	ASSAMGETQY
TRBV2	TRBJ2-5	ASSRGTQY
TRBV28	TRBJ2-3	ASGLGPGDTDTQY
TRBV28	TRBJ2-7	ASRRTSGGSNEQY
TRBV5-1	TRBJ2-3	ASSPRETDTQY
TRBV6-6	TRBJ2-5	ASSYTDNSEY
TRBV11-3	TRBJ2-1	ASSLDELAGYSEQF
TRBV5-5	TRBJ1-2	ASSFRVNAGYT
TRBV15	TRBJ2-7	ATFWDSGLEQY
TRBV28	TRBJ2-3	ASWGGIERTDTQY
TRBV30	TRBJ2-3	AWSLLAGKLY
TRBV10-3	TRBJ1-6	AISGPRRQGLGSPLH
TRBV7-2	TRBJ1-5	ASSLQGSNQPQH
TRBV6-1	TRBJ1-2	ASSEFSREGDGYT
TRBV6-6	TRBJ1-2	ASTNPSEGARGYT
TRBV27	TRBJ2-7	ASTLGQGYEQY
TRBV30	TRBJ1-5	AWSRGPSRGNQPQH
TRBV13	TRBJ1-4	ASSVYRSSNEKLF
TRBV7-6	TRBJ2-1	ASSPNRGDEQF
TRBV7-9	TRBJ2-4	ASSQDRGAKNIQY
TRBV30	TRBJ2-1	AWSVADLQYNEQF
TRBV10-3	TRBJ2-1	AISTGGGEQF
TRBV6-1	TRBJ1-3	ASSVYRGRPNTIY
TRBV7-3	TRBJ2-7	ASSLPGSGSSEQY
TRBV7-9	TRBJ1-2	ASSLQTGTYGYT
TRBV7-2	TRBJ1-6	ASSNTGANSPLH
TRBV11-2	TRBJ2-7	ASSLIVRGLGEQY
TRBV19	TRBJ2-7	ASSPAGGGYEQY
TRBV11-2	TRBJ2-4	ASSEWTGRDIQY
TRBV14	TRBJ2-2	ASSQVHPTGELF
TRBV7-6	TRBJ2-7	ASSVKQGAHEQY
TRBV2	TRBJ2-2	ASGSGVSNTGELF
TRBV28	TRBJ2-1	ASSLSPIDYNEQF
TRBV30	TRBJ2-2	AWSEINTGELF
TRBV11-2	TRBJ1-4	ASSALTGEKLF
TRBV13	TRBJ1-6	ASSLADGVNSPLH
TRBV7-2	TRBJ2-1	ASSARLADNSYNEQF
TRBV7-8	TRBJ2-1	ASSYGSINEQF
TRBV4-3	TRBJ2-3	ASSQEASVASTDTQY
TRBV30	TRBJ2-7	AWSVQGVAY
TRBV28	TRBJ2-7	ASSLLRFPSYEQY
TRBV28	TRBJ1-2	ASSSFLGYT
TRBV5-1	TRBJ2-7	ASSFPGQGIHEQY
TRBV28	TRBJ1-1	ASSSGLGTEAF
TRBV28	TRBJ2-5	ASSFWREGVKETQY
TRBV9	TRBJ1-2	ASSVVTGGYYGYT
TRBV5-4	TRBJ2-1	ASSTAGTRGKQF
TRBV7-9	TRBJ2-1	ASSLEAGEINEQF
TRBV9	TRBJ2-3	ASSLSGGLTDTQY
TRBV5-1	TRBJ2-3	ASSLSGQVGSRTDTQY
TRBV5-1	TRBJ2-5	ASSFHQGLQETQY
TRBV5-1	TRBJ2-6	ASSLLQGSGANVLT
TRBV9	TRBJ2-7	ASSGRDRGHEQY
TRBV18	TRBJ1-2	ASSYRGEAVYGYT
TRBV25-1	TRBJ1-1	ASSPDREAF
TRBV29-1	TRBJ2-7	SVVFPGASEGQY
TRBV5-1	TRBJ2-3	ASSEAGTPFLS
TRBV7-2	TRBJ2-7	ASSLGAGGPYEQY